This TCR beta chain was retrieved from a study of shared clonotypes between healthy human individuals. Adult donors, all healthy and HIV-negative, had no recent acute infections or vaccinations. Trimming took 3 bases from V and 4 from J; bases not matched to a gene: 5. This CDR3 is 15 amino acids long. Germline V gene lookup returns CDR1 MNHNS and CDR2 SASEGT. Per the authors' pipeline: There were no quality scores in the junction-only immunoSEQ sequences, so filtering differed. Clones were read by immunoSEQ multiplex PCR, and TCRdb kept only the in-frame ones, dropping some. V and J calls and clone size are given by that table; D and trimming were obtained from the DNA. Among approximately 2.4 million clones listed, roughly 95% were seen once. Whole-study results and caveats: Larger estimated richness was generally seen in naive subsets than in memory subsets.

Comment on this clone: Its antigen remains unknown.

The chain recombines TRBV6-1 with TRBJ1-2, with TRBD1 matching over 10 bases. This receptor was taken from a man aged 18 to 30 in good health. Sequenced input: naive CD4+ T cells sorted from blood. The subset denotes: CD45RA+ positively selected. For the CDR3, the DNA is TGTGCCAGCAGTGAGTCGGGACAGGGGTCCTATGGCTACACCTTC. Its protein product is CASSESGQGSYGYTF.